The rows below give T cell receptor beta chains drawn from one sample of a study of T cell changes during pregnancy in multiple sclerosis. Sequencing was performed with immunoSEQ multiplex PCR; in TCRdb, only in-frame clones are kept and a portion is missing. The sample yields fewer than 95,000 clones, 80% to 95% seen once. The sequenced sample was peripheral blood, obtained in the first trimester of pregnancy. These receptors all come from a female donor in good health, enrolled as a control in a pregnancy study. CDR3s include the opening cysteine and the closing phenylalanine or tryptophan.

V: TRBV5-1
J: TRBJ2-7
CDR3: CASSWGQGGFVEQYF

V: TRBV6-5
J: TRBJ2-3
CDR3: CASSRDYSTDTQYF

V: TRBV7-6
J: TRBJ2-1
CDR3: CASSSQLLAGGYNEQFF

V: TRBV19
J: TRBJ1-2
CDR3: CASSRDRGEGYTF

V: TRBV9
J: TRBJ2-1
CDR3: CASSVASSGYNEQFF

V: TRBV6-5
J: TRBJ2-1
CDR3: CASSLTSGSLNEQFF

V: TRBV9
J: TRBJ2-4
CDR3: CASSGGHSKNIQYF

V: TRBV2
J: TRBJ1-2
CDR3: CASSETLVYGYTF

V: TRBV28
J: TRBJ1-2
CDR3: CASSFPNDYGYTF

V: TRBV30
J: TRBJ1-1
CDR3: CAWSDYGLAEAFF

V: TRBV7-8
J: TRBJ2-1
CDR3: CASSSALGGGPGDEQFF

V: TRBV2
J: TRBJ1-5
CDR3: CASQRRGGAKNQPQHF

V: TRBV2
J: TRBJ2-7
CDR3: CASSVRLGVYEQYF

V: TRBV5-1
J: TRBJ2-3
CDR3: CASSPVQGISTDTQYF

V: TRBV13
J: TRBJ2-6
CDR3: CASSFINRGGGANVLTF

V: TRBV19
J: TRBJ2-2
CDR3: CASSFAGVGTGELFF

V: TRBV28
J: TRBJ2-5
CDR3: CASSLGGQGGTQYF

V: TRBV5-1
J: TRBJ2-1
CDR3: CASSTTGPSYNEQFF

V: TRBV6-6
J: TRBJ2-5
CDR3: CASSYSPGGETQYF

V: TRBV29-1
J: TRBJ1-1
CDR3: CSVEMDTYTEAFF

V: TRBV5-1
J: TRBJ2-5
CDR3: CASSRTGLGETQYF

V: TRBV5-1
J: TRBJ2-3
CDR3: CASRVTGSTDTQYF

V: TRBV6-1
J: TRBJ2-7
CDR3: CASSETSGKVAQYF

V: TRBV10-3
J: TRBJ2-7
CDR3: CAISEPMTSGNYEQYF

V: TRBV6-6
J: TRBJ1-1
CDR3: CASSYIGGNEAFF

V: TRBV29-1
J: TRBJ2-3
CDR3: CSVFSPVYGDTQYF

V: TRBV28
J: TRBJ2-7
CDR3: CASRRYEQYF

V: TRBV6-6
J: TRBJ1-1
CDR3: CASSSIDRLNTEAFF

V: TRBV15
J: TRBJ2-7
CDR3: CATSRGRSETYEQYF

V: TRBV5-1
J: TRBJ2-5
CDR3: CASGQGTLRETQYF

V: TRBV27
J: TRBJ2-1
CDR3: CASSLALAGWGVNNEQFF

V: TRBV2
J: TRBJ2-6
CDR3: CASSALYSGANVLTF

V: TRBV6-5
J: TRBJ1-1
CDR3: CASSYSLSDTEAFF

V: TRBV19
J: TRBJ1-1
CDR3: CASSLDFNTEAFF

V: TRBV7-9
J: TRBJ2-3
CDR3: CASSSMGAGDTQYF

V: TRBV2
J: TRBJ2-7
CDR3: CASNGDLPGEQYF

V: TRBV9
J: TRBJ2-7
CDR3: CASSVRDRLIYEQYF

V: TRBV15
J: TRBJ2-5
CDR3: CATSRVQSQETQYF

V: TRBV28
J: TRBJ2-1
CDR3: CASSFYPGDEQFF

V: TRBV28
J: TRBJ2-1
CDR3: CASSLVGGNNEQFF

V: TRBV7-2
J: TRBJ2-2
CDR3: CASSLVVGAHGELFF

V: TRBV7-7
J: TRBJ2-2
CDR3: CASSPGQERAGELFF

V: TRBV6-5
J: TRBJ2-7
CDR3: CASSYNSGFSYEQYF

V: TRBV4-2
J: TRBJ2-7
CDR3: CASSQEAASPYEQYF

V: TRBV7-9
J: TRBJ2-5
CDR3: CASSFSKGQGQETQYF

V: TRBV9
J: TRBJ1-1
CDR3: CASSITKGGTEAFF

V: TRBV27
J: TRBJ2-2
CDR3: CASSPQIGELFF

V: TRBV15
J: TRBJ2-3
CDR3: CATSRDRFSESTDTQYF

V: TRBV29-1
J: TRBJ2-7
CDR3: CSVGKGYEQYF

V: TRBV19
J: TRBJ1-5
CDR3: CASRLQGAGQPQHF

V: TRBV15
J: TRBJ2-6
CDR3: CATSRDHGGMGGANVLTF

V: TRBV15
J: TRBJ1-5
CDR3: CATSRERGDNQPQHF

V: TRBV10-3
J: TRBJ2-7
CDR3: CAISDVGSSYEQYF

V: TRBV4-1
J: TRBJ2-7
CDR3: CASSQVGDSSYEQYF

V: TRBV13
J: TRBJ2-5
CDR3: CASSSTGTGVQETQYF

V: TRBV2
J: TRBJ1-4
CDR3: CASSGSGQANEKLFF

V: TRBV18
J: TRBJ2-5
CDR3: CASSPRRVPSRDQYF

V: TRBV21-1
J: TRBJ1-1
CDR3: CASSLGGEAFF

V: TRBV28
J: TRBJ1-1
CDR3: CASTGDRGRESTEAFF

V: TRBV18
J: TRBJ2-1
CDR3: CASSPASSSQFF